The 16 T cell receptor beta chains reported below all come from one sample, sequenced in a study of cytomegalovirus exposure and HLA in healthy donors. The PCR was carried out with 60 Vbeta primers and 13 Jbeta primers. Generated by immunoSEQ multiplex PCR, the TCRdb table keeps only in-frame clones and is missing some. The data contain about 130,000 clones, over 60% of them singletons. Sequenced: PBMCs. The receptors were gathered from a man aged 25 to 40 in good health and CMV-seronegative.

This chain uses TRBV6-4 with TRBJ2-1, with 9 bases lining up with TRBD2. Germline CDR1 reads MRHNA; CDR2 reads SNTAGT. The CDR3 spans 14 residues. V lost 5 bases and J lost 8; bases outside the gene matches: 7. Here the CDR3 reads CASSSREGIYEQFF. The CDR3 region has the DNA TGTGCCAGCAGTTCGCGGGAGGGTATCTATGAGCAGTTCTTC.

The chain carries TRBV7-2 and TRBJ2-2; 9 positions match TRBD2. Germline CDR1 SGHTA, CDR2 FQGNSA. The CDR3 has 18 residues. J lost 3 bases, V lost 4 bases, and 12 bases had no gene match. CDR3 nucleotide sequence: TGTGCCAGCAGCTCCTTGTCGGAGACTAGCGGTTACACCGGGGAGCTGTTTTTT. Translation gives CASSSLSETSGYTGELFF. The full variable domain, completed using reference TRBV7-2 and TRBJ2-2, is GAGVSQSPSNKVTEKGKDVELRCDPISGHTALYWYRQSLGQGLEFLIYFQGNSAPDKSGLPSDRFSAERTGGSVSTLTIQRTQQEDSAVYLCASSSLSETSGYTGELFFGEGSRLTVL.

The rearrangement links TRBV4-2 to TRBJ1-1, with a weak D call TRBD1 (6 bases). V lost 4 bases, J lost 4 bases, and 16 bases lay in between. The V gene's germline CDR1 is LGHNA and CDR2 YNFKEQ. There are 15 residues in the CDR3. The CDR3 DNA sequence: TGTGCCAGCAGCCCCCAGACAGGCTCGGGCACTGAAGCTTTCTTT. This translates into CASSPQTGSGTEAFF.

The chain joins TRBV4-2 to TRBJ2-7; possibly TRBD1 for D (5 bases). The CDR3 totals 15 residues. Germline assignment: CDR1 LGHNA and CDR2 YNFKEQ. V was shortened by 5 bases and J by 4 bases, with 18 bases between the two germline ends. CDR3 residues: CASSATQGFRYEQYF. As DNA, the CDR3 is TGTGCCAGCAGCGCAACGCAGGGATTTAGATACGAGCAGTACTTC.

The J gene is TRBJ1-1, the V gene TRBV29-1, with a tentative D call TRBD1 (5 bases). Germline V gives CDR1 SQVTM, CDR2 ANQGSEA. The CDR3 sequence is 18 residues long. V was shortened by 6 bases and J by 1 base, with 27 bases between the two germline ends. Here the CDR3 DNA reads TGCAGCGTGAAACGCGTGGGGTCGGGGGAAGGAGGGAACACTGAAGCTTTCTTT. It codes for CSVKRVGSGEGGNTEAFF.

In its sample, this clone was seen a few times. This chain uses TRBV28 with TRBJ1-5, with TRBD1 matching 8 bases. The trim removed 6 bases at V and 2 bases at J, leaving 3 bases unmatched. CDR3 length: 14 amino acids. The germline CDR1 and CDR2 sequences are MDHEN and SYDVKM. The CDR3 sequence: CASSDRGGNQPQHF. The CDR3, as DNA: TGTGCCAGCAGCGACAGGGGCGGCAATCAGCCCCAGCATTTT.

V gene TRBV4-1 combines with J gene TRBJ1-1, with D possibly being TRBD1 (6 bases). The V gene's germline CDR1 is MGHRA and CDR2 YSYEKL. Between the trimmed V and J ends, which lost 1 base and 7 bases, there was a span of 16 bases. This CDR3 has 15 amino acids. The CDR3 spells CASSQGNRVVGEAFF. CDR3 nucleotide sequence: TGCGCCAGCAGCCAAGGGAACAGGGTTGTCGGTGAAGCTTTCTTT.

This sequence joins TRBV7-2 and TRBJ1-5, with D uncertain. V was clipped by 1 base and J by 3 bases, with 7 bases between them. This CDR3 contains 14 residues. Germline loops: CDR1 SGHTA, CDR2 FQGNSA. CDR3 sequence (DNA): TGTGCCAGCAGCTTAGGGGCCCTCAATCAGCCCCAGCATTTT. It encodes CASSLGALNQPQHF. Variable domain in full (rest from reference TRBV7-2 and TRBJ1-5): GAGVSQSPSNKVTEKGKDVELRCDPISGHTALYWYRQSLGQGLEFLIYFQGNSAPDKSGLPSDRFSAERTGGSVSTLTIQRTQQEDSAVYLCASSLGALNQPQHFGDGTRLSIL.

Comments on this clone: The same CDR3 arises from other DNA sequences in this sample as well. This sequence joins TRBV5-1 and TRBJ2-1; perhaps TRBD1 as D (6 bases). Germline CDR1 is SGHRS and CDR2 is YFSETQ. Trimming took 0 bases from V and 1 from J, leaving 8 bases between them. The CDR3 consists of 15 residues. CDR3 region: CASSLGQGSYNEQFF. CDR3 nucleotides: TGCGCCAGCAGCTTGGGCCAGGGGTCCTACAATGAGCAGTTCTTC.

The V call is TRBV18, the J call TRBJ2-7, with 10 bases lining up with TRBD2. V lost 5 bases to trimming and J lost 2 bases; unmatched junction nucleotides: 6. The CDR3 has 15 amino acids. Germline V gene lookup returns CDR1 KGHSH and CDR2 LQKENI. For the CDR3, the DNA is TGTGCCAGCTCAGGACTAGCGGAACTAGCCTACGAGCAGTACTTC. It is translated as CASSGLAELAYEQYF.

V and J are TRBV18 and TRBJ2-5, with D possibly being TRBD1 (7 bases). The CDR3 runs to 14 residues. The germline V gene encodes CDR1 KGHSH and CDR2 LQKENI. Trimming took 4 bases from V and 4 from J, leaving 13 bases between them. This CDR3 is CASSRQGGRETQYF. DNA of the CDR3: TGTGCCAGCTCACGACAGGGAGGTAGAGAGACCCAGTACTTC.

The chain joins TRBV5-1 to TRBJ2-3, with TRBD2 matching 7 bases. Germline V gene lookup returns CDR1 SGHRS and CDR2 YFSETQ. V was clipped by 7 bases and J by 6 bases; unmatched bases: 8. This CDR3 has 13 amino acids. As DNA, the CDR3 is TGCGCCAGCGCCCGGGGGGTTGACGATACGCAGTATTTT. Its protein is CASARGVDDTQYF.

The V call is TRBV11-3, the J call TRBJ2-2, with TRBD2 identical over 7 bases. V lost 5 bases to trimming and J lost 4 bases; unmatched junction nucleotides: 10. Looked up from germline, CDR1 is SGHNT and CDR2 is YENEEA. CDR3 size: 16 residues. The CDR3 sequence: CASSPSGARSTGELFF. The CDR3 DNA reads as TGTGCCAGCAGCCCCAGCGGGGCCCGTTCCACCGGGGAGCTGTTTTTT.

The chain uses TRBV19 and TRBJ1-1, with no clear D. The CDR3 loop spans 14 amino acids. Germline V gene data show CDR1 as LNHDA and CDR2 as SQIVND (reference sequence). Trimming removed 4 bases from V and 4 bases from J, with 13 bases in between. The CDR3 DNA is TGTGCCAGTAGTAGCGCCATCCGTACCACTGAAGCTTTCTTT. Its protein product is CASSSAIRTTEAFF.

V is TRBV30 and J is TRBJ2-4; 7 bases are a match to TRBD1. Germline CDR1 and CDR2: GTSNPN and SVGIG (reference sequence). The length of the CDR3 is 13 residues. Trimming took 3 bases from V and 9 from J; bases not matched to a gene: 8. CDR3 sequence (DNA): TGTGCCTGGAGCGGACCGCCAGGGGGCATTCAGTACTTC. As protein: CAWSGPPGGIQYF.

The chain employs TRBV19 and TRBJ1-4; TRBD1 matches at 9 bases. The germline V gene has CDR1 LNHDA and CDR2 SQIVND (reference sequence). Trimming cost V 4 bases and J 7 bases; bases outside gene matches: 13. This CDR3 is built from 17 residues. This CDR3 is CASSTLLSGQGAEKLFF. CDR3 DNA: TGTGCCAGTAGTACTCTCCTGTCGGGACAGGGAGCTGAAAAACTGTTTTTT.